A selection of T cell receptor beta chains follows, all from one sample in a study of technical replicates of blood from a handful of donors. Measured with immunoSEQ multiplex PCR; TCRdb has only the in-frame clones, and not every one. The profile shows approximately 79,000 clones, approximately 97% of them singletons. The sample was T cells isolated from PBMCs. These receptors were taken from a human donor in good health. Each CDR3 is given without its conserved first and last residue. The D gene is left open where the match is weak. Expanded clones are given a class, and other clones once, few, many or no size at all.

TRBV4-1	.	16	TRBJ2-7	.	ASSPGPGRTIFSYEQY
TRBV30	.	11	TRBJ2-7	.	AWQDSNSYEQY
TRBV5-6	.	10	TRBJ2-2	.	ASSSKTGELF
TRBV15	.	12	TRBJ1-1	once	ATSRGEETIEAF
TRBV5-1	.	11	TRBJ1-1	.	ASSLYRNTEAF
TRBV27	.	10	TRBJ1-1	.	ASRSLREVTF
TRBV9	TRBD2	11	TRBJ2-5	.	ASSVLAVETQY
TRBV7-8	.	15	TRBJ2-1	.	ASSLKSGGRVHNEQF
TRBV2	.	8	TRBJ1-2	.	ASVDSGYT
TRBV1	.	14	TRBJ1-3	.	TSRGVNVRSGNTIY
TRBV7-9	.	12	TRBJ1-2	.	ASSYSSGNYGYT
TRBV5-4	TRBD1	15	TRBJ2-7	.	ASSLPRTGTRTYEQY
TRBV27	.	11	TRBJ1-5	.	ASSSSSNQPQH
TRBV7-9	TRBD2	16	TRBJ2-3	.	ASSQIRTSGRNTDTQY
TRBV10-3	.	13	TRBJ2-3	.	AISESRGGTDTQY
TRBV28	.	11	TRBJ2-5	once	ASSLIIQETQY